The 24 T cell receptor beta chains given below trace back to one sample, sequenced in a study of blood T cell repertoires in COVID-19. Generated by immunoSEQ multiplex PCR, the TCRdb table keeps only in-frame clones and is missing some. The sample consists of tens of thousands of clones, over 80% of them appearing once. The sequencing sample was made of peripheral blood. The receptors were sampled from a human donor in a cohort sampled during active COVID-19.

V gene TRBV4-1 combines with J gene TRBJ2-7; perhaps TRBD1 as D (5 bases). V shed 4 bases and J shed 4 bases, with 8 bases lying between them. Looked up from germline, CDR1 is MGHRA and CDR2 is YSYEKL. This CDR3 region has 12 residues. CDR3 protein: CASSLTGYEQYF. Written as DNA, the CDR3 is TGCGCCAGCAGCCTTACAGGTTACGAGCAGTACTTC.

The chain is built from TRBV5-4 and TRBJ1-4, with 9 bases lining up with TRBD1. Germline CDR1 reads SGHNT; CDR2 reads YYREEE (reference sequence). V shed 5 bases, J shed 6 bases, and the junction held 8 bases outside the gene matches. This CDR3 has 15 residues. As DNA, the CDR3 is TGTGCCAGCAGGGCCACAGGGGGCTATGATGAAAAACTGTTTTTT. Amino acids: CASRATGGYDEKLFF.

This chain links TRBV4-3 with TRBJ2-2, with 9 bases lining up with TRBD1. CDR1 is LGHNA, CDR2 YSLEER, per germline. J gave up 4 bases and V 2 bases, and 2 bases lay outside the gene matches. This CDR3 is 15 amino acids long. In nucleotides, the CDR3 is TGCGCCAGCAGCCAATCGACAGGGGGCACCGGGGAGCTGTTTTTT. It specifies CASSQSTGGTGELFF.

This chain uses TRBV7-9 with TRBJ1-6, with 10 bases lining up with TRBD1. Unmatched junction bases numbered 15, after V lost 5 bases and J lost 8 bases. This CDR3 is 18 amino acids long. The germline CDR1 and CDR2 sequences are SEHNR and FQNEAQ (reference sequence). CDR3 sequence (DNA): TGTGCCAGCAGCCCCAGCGGTGGGACAGGGGCTAGCTATTCACCCCTCCACTTT. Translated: CASSPSGGTGASYSPLHF.

The CDR3 coding sequence is TGTGCCAGCAGTTCCCACGACAGGTCTAACTATGGCTACACCTTC. As protein: CASSSHDRSNYGYTF. The chain uses TRBV6-6 and TRBJ1-2; tentatively, D is TRBD1 (6 bases). Germline lookup yields CDR1 MNHNY and CDR2 SVGAGI (reference sequence). Between the trimmed V and J ends, which lost 4 bases and 0 bases, there was a span of 12 bases. This CDR3 comprises 15 residues.

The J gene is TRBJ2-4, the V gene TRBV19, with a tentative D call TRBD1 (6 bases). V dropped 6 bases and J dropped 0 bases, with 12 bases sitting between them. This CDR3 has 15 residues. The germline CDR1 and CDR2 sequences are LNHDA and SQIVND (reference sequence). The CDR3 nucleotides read TGTGCCAGTAGGCCAGGGGACCTAGCCAAAAACATTCAGTACTTC. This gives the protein CASRPGDLAKNIQYF.

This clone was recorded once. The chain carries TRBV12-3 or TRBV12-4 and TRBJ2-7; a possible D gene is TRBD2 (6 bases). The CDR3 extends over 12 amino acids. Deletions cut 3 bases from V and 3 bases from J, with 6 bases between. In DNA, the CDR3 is TGTGCCAGCAGTTTGGAGGGCTACGAGCAGTACTTC. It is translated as CASSLEGYEQYF.

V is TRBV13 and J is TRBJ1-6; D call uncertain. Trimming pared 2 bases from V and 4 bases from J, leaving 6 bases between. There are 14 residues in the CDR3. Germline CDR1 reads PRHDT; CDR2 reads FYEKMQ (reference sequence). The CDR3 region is CASSLNRYNSPLHF. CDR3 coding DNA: TGTGCCAGCAGCTTAAACCGGTATAATTCACCCCTCCACTTT.

DNA of the CDR3: TGCGCCAGCCCCAGCAGGGGAGAAGAGACCCAGTACTTC. It yields the protein CASPSRGEETQYF. V and J are TRBV23-1 and TRBJ2-5; D may be TRBD1 (6 bases). TRBV23-1 is marked as an open reading frame, function uncertain. The CDR3 sequence is 13 residues long. V was shortened by 8 bases and J by 3 bases, with 13 bases between the two germline ends.

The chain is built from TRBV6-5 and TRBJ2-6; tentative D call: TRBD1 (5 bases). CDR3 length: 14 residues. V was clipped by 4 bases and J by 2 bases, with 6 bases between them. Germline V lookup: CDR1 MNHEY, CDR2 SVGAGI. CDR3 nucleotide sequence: TGTGCCAGCAGTTCAGGGACTGGGGCCAACGTCCTGACTTTC. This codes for CASSSGTGANVLTF.

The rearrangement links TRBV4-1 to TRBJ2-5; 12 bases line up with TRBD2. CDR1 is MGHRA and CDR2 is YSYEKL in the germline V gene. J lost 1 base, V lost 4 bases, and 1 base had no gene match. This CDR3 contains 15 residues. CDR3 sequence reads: CASSPGLAGQETQYF. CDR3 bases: TGCGCCAGCAGCCCGGGACTAGCGGGCCAAGAGACCCAGTACTTC.

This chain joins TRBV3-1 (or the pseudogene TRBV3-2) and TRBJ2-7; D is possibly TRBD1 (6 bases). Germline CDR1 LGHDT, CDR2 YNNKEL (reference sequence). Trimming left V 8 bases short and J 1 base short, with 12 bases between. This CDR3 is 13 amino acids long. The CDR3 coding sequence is TGTGCCAGCCGGCGACAGGCTTCCTACGAGCAGTACTTC. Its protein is CASRRQASYEQYF.

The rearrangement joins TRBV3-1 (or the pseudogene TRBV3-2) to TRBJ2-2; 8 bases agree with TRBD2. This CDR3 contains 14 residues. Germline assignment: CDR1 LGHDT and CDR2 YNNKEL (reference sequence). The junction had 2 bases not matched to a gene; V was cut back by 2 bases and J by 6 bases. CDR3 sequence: CASSQRTSPGELFF. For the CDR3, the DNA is TGTGCCAGCAGCCAAAGGACTAGCCCCGGGGAGCTGTTTTTT.

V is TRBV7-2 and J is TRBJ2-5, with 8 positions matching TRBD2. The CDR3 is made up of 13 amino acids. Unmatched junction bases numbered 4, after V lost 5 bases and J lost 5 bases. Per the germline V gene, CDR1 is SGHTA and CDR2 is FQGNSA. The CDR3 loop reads CASSGGGRETQYF. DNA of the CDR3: TGTGCCAGCAGCGGCGGGGGGCGTGAGACCCAGTACTTC.

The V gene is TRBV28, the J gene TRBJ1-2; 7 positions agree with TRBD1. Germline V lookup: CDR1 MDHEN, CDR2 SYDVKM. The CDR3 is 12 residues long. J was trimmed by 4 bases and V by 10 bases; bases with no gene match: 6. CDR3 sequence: CAILTGTYGYTF. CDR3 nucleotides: TGTGCCATCCTGACAGGGACCTATGGCTACACCTTC.

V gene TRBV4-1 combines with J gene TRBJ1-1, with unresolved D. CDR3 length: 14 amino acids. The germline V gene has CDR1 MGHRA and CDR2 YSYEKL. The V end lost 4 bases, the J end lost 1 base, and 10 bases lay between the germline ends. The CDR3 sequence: CASSRPAGNTEAFF. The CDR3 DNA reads TGCGCCAGCAGCCGCCCCGCAGGGAACACTGAAGCTTTCTTT.

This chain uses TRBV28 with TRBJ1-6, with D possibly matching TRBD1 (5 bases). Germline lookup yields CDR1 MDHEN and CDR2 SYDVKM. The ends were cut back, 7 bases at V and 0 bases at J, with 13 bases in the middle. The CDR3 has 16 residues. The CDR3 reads CASISGGSSYNSPLHF. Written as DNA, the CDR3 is TGTGCCAGCATTTCTGGGGGGAGCTCCTATAATTCACCCCTCCACTTT.

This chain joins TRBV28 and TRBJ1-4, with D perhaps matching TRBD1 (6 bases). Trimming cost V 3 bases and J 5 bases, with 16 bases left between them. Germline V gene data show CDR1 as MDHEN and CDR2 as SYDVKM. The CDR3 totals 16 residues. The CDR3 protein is CASSFPRGFENEKLFF. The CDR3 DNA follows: TGTGCCAGCAGTTTCCCCAGGGGATTTGAGAATGAAAAACTGTTTTTT.

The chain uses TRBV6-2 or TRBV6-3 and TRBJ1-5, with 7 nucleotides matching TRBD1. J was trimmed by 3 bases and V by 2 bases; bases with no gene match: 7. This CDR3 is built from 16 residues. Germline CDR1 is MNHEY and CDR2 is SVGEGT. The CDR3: CASSYPRTGLNQPQHF. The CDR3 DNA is TGTGCCAGCAGTTACCCCAGGACAGGCCTCAATCAGCCCCAGCATTTT.

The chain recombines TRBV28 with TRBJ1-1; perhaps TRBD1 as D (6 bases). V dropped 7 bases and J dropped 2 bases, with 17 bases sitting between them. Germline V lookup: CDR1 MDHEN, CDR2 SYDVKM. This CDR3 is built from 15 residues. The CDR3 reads CASTQPLTGNTEAFF. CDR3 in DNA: TGTGCCAGCACCCAACCACTGACAGGTAACACTGAAGCTTTCTTT.

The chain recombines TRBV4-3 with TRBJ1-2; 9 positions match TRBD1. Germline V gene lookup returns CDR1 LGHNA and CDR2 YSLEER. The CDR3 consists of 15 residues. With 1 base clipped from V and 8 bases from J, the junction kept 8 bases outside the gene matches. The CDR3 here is CASSQVWDRAGGYTF. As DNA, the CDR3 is TGCGCCAGCAGCCAAGTCTGGGACAGGGCAGGCGGCTACACCTTC.

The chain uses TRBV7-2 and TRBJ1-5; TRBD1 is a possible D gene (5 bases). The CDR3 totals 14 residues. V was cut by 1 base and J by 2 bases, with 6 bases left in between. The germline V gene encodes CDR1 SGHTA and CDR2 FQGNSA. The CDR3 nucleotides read TGTGCCAGCAGCTTAGGGGGGGGCAATCAGCCCCAGCATTTT. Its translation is CASSLGGGNQPQHF.

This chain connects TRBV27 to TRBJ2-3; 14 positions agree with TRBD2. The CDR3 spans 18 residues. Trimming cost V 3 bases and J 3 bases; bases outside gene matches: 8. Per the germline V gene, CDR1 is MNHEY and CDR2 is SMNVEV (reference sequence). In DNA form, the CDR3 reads TGTGCCAGCAGTTTCTCCTGGGGACTAGCGGGGGAAACAGATACGCAGTATTTT. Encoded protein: CASSFSWGLAGETDTQYF.

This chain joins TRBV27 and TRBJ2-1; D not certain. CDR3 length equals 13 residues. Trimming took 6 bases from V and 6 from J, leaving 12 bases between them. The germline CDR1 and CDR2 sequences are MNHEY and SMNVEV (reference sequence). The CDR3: CASSPPSPNEQFF. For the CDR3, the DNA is TGTGCCAGCAGCCCCCCCTCCCCCAATGAGCAGTTCTTC.